The clone carrying this T cell receptor beta chain has just one count. The target antigen is unknown. Some clones are missing from TCRdb's copy, which holds only in-frame ones; the method was immunoSEQ multiplex PCR. The sample includes about 75,000 clones, around 90% of them seen just once. This sample stems from a study of T cell responses to AZD1222 COVID-19 vaccine. The study, taken as a whole, reports: There were repertoire samples only from the period after the peak T cell response. Seropositive AZD1222 recipients at baseline numbered only 6 or 7.

Sequenced here: peripheral blood, sampled 28 days after the second AZD1222 dose. The clonotype originates from an adult who received the AZD1222 COVID-19 vaccine.

The CDR3 loop is CASSLAWQYNSPLHF. The CDR3 DNA is TGTGCCAGCAGCTTAGCTTGGCAGTATAATTCACCCCTCCACTTT. V is TRBV7-8 and J is TRBJ1-6; D is uncertain. The CDR3 sequence is 15 residues long. V dropped 0 bases and J dropped 4 bases, with 7 bases sitting between them. The germline V gene has CDR1 SGHVS and CDR2 FQNEAQ.